What follows are 30 T cell receptor beta chains derived from one specimen sequenced in a study of cytomegalovirus exposure and HLA in healthy donors. 13 Jbeta primers and 60 Vbeta primers were used for the PCR. Sequenced by immunoSEQ multiplex PCR; TCRdb stores in-frame clones only, minus some. Counted here are 180,000 or so clones, about three quarters occurring once; the ten biggest clones make up about 1.6%. The sequenced sample consisted of PBMCs. These receptors all come from a young man in good health and CMV-seronegative.

This rearrangement joins TRBV6-1 to TRBJ1-5; TRBD1 might be the D (5 bases). Germline CDR1 reads MNHNS; CDR2 reads SASEGT. The CDR3 length is 15 residues. Trimming pared 6 bases from V and 2 bases from J, leaving 14 bases between. The CDR3 region has the DNA TGTGCCAGCAGAGCCCAGGGAGGTGGCAATCAGCCCCAGCATTTT. Protein: CASRAQGGGNQPQHF.

This chain uses TRBV5-6 with TRBJ2-5, with D possibly matching TRBD2 (6 bases). V was pared by 4 bases and J by 5 bases, with 18 bases between. The CDR3 spans 15 residues. CDR1 is SGHDT and CDR2 is YYEEEE in the germline V gene. CDR3 bases: TGTGCCAGCAGCCCACCCGGGAGTTTGAGGGAGACCCAGTACTTC. It specifies CASSPPGSLRETQYF.

As to this clone: Other nucleotide sequences in the sample specify the same CDR3. In nucleotides, the CDR3 is TGTGCCAGCAGTCTTAGCTCCTACGAGCAGTACTTC. Amino acids: CASSLSSYEQYF. The V and J genes are TRBV6-1 and TRBJ2-7; D call uncertain. The V end lost 5 bases, the J end lost 0 bases, and 5 bases lay between the germline ends. This CDR3 contains 12 residues. From germline, CDR1 is MNHNS and CDR2 SASEGT.

V is TRBV13 and J is TRBJ2-3; D may be TRBD2 (6 bases). This CDR3 spans 15 amino acids. Germline CDR1 is PRHDT and CDR2 is FYEKMQ (reference sequence). V was pared by 4 bases and J by 1 base, with 12 bases between. The DNA of the CDR3 is TGTGCCAGCAGCTCCGGACTAATAGGCACAGATACGCAGTATTTT. Translating gives CASSSGLIGTDTQYF.

The gene calls are TRBV4-1 and TRBJ2-1, with D possibly being TRBD2 (6 bases). Germline V gene sequence: CDR1 MGHRA, CDR2 YSYEKL. V lost 4 bases to trimming and J lost 2 bases, with 12 bases between them. The CDR3 totals 15 residues. CDR3 amino acids: CASSLRGATYNEQFF. For the CDR3, the DNA is TGCGCCAGCAGCCTGCGGGGCGCGACCTACAATGAGCAGTTCTTC.

The chain has TRBV7-9 and TRBJ1-2, with a weak D call TRBD1 (6 bases). Germline assignment: CDR1 SEHNR and CDR2 FQNEAQ (reference sequence). The CDR3 extends over 14 amino acids. V was shortened by 6 bases and J by 6 bases, with 17 bases between the two germline ends. CDR3 sequence: CASRPPQGGHGYTF. CDR3 bases: TGTGCCAGCAGACCCCCACAAGGGGGACATGGCTACACCTTC.

The chain recombines TRBV5-5 with TRBJ1-1, with D uncertain. Germline-derived CDR1 and CDR2 are SGHKS and YYEKEE (reference sequence). The CDR3 totals 15 residues. V gave up 3 bases and J gave up 5 bases, with 17 bases separating them. As DNA, the CDR3 is TGTGCCAGCAGCTGGCTGAGGCCCGGGGAGACTGAAGCTTTCTTT. Its translation is CASSWLRPGETEAFF.

The CDR3 region has the DNA TGTGCCATCAGTGAGTCGGGAGGGTCAGGGGCCTTATCTGGCCAGCCCCAGCATTTT. Amino acid sequence: CAISESGGSGALSGQPQHF. The chain is built from TRBV10-3 and TRBJ1-5, with D perhaps TRBD1 (6 bases). CDR1 and CDR2 from the germline V gene are ENHRY and SYGVKD. The CDR3 covers 19 residues. Trimming cost V 0 bases and J 7 bases, with 25 bases left between them.

The chain is built from TRBV2 and TRBJ1-2; D is ambiguous. The V end was cut by 1 base, the J end by 4 bases, with 13 bases between. Germline CDR1 reads SNHLY; CDR2 reads FYNNEI. The CDR3 extends over 15 amino acids. This chain's CDR3 is CASSEGTAGTYGYTF. The CDR3 nucleotides are TGTGCCAGCAGTGAAGGAACGGCAGGCACCTATGGCTACACCTTC.

This chain joins TRBV2 and TRBJ2-5; 7 bases fit TRBD2. CDR3 length equals 13 residues. Germline-derived CDR1 and CDR2 are SNHLY and FYNNEI. The ends lost 11 bases at V and 5 bases at J; junction bases unmatched: 11. The CDR3 DNA reads as TGTGCCTGCCTAAGACTAGCTGGTGAGACCCAGTACTTC. Amino acid sequence: CACLRLAGETQYF.

This sequence joins TRBV18 and TRBJ2-7, with D tentatively TRBD2 (6 bases). V lost 2 bases and J 0 bases, leaving 11 bases between the germline ends. Germline V gene sequence: CDR1 KGHSH, CDR2 LQKENI. This CDR3 is built from 15 residues. The CDR3 sequence is CASSPMGGGSYEQYF. In DNA, the CDR3 is TGTGCCAGCTCACCAATGGGGGGAGGCTCCTACGAGCAGTACTTC.

The V and J genes are TRBV6-5 and TRBJ1-1, with 7 bases matching TRBD1. V shed 0 bases, J shed 8 bases, and the junction held 3 bases outside the gene matches. Germline CDR1 is MNHEY and CDR2 is SVGAGI. The CDR3 runs to 13 residues. CDR3 sequence: CASSYSDRCEAFF. The CDR3 DNA reads as TGTGCCAGCAGTTACTCGGACAGGTGCGAAGCTTTCTTT.

The chain uses TRBV10-3 and TRBJ2-1, with 13 bases identical to TRBD2. CDR1 ENHRY and CDR2 SYGVKD come from the germline V gene. The CDR3 covers 15 residues. Trimming removed 6 bases from V and 8 bases from J; junction bases left unmatched: 7. This CDR3 is CAISSGTSGIYEQFF. As DNA, the CDR3 is TGTGCCATCAGCTCCGGGACTAGCGGGATCTATGAGCAGTTCTTC.

This CDR3 reads CASSLAQGYYEQYF. The CDR3 DNA sequence: TGCGCCAGCAGCTTGGCACAGGGCTACTACGAGCAGTACTTC. This chain joins TRBV5-1 and TRBJ2-7; D may be TRBD1 (6 bases). Deletions cut 0 bases from V and 3 bases from J, with 10 bases between. CDR1 is SGHRS and CDR2 is YFSETQ in the germline V gene. CDR3 length equals 14 residues.

CDR3 nucleotides: TGCGCCAGCAGGGCTTCCCCTGGGGCAGGGCGGGAGGAAGCTTTCTTT. This encodes CASRASPGAGREEAFF. The rearrangement uses TRBV10-2 and TRBJ1-1; a weak D match, TRBD1 (5 bases). Trimming removed 6 bases from V and 8 bases from J, with 25 bases in between. This CDR3 contains 16 residues. Germline CDR1 WSHSY, CDR2 SAAADI.

V usage is TRBV5-1 and J usage is TRBJ2-2; the match to TRBD1 covers 8 bases. V lost 4 bases, J lost 3 bases, and 5 bases stayed unmatched. The CDR3 has 15 amino acids. The germline V gene has CDR1 SGHRS and CDR2 YFSETQ. The CDR3 sequence: CASSRTGKDTGELFF. The CDR3 coding sequence is TGCGCCAGCAGCCGGACAGGGAAGGACACCGGGGAGCTGTTTTTT.

The rearrangement joins TRBV10-3 to TRBJ2-7, with TRBD1 matching 8 bases. The CDR3 extends over 13 amino acids. Germline V gene lookup returns CDR1 ENHRY and CDR2 SYGVKD. V was clipped by 6 bases and J by 0 bases; unmatched bases: 1. CDR3 protein: CAIRQGDSYEQYF. The CDR3 DNA reads as TGTGCCATCAGACAGGGGGACTCCTACGAGCAGTACTTC.

This clone showed up just a few times. The V call is TRBV4-1, the J call TRBJ2-5; tentative D call: TRBD2 (5 bases). This CDR3 is 14 amino acids long. The V gene's germline CDR1 is MGHRA and CDR2 YSYEKL. V was trimmed by 0 bases and J by 6 bases, leaving 11 bases between them. The DNA for the CDR3 is TGCGCCAGCAGCCAAGAGGACTTTGAAAAGACCCAGTACTTC. Translated: CASSQEDFEKTQYF.

This chain connects TRBV28 to TRBJ1-2, with D unresolved. Germline CDR1 reads MDHEN; CDR2 reads SYDVKM. CDR3 length equals 12 residues. V was shortened by 6 bases and J by 8 bases, with 13 bases between the two germline ends. In DNA form, the CDR3 reads TGTGCCAGCAGCTCCCTAGTTGGAGGCTACACCTTC. This encodes CASSSLVGGYTF.

This chain links TRBV5-1 with TRBJ1-6; 10 positions match TRBD1. This CDR3 comprises 17 residues. Germline V CDR1 and CDR2: SGHRS, YFSETQ. V shed 0 bases and J 14 bases; nucleotides not matched to a gene: 14. CDR3 region: CASSLGQGAITPSALHF. The CDR3 DNA reads TGCGCCAGCAGCTTGGGACAGGGGGCCATAACCCCCTCGGCCCTCCACTTT.

The chain employs TRBV30 and TRBJ2-7; TRBD1 might be the D (6 bases). The CDR3 consists of 13 residues. Trimming pared 4 bases from V and 3 bases from J, leaving 13 bases between. Germline V gene data show CDR1 as GTSNPN and CDR2 as SVGIG (reference sequence). CDR3 protein: CAWNRATYYEQYF. CDR3 bases: TGTGCCTGGAACAGGGCTACCTACTACGAGCAGTACTTC.

This sequence joins TRBV6-5 and TRBJ2-3; perhaps TRBD2 as D (6 bases). Per the germline V gene, CDR1 is MNHEY and CDR2 is SVGAGI. This CDR3 is built from 15 residues. The V and J ends lost 5 bases and 0 bases respectively, with 12 bases between them. Here the CDR3 reads CASSMGLSSTDTQYF. As DNA, the CDR3 is TGTGCCAGCAGTATGGGACTTTCTAGCACAGATACGCAGTATTTT.

A single count supports this clone. In DNA form, the CDR3 reads TGTGCCAGCAGTTCGCCGGGACAGGGGGCCCACGAGCAGTACTTC. Residues: CASSSPGQGAHEQYF. The genes are TRBV6-5 and TRBJ2-7; the match to TRBD1 covers 12 bases. This CDR3 comprises 15 residues. The germline gives CDR1 MNHEY, CDR2 SVGAGI. V gave up 4 bases and J gave up 5 bases; unmatched junction bases: 6.

The rearrangement links TRBV4-1 to TRBJ2-5; a weak D match, TRBD2 (5 bases). V gave up 1 base and J gave up 5 bases, with 14 bases separating them. This CDR3 comprises 15 residues. Germline V gene lookup returns CDR1 MGHRA and CDR2 YSYEKL. The CDR3 DNA sequence: TGCGCCAGCAGCCAAGTCCCCGGGATCGGTGAGACCCAGTACTTC. Amino acid sequence: CASSQVPGIGETQYF.

The chain employs TRBV4-1 and TRBJ2-7, with a tentative D call TRBD1 (6 bases). V was cut by 2 bases and J by 6 bases, with 14 bases left in between. The CDR3 length is 14 residues. Germline V gene data show CDR1 as MGHRA and CDR2 as YSYEKL. In nucleotides, the CDR3 is TGCGCCAGCAGCCAACCCCGAGGGGGTGGCGAGCAGTACTTC. Its protein is CASSQPRGGGEQYF.

The table lists this clone with a few counts. This rearrangement joins TRBV7-3 to TRBJ1-1; a weak D match, TRBD1 (5 bases). V was trimmed by 5 bases and J by 5 bases, leaving 15 bases between them. This CDR3 has 14 residues. The germline CDR1 and CDR2 sequences are SGHTA and FQGTGA. In DNA, the CDR3 is TGTGCCAGCAGCCCCAAGGTCGGGGGAACTGAAGCTTTCTTT. Amino acid sequence: CASSPKVGGTEAFF.

The chain combines TRBV5-1 with TRBJ2-1, with TRBD2 identical over 7 bases. CDR1 is SGHRS and CDR2 is YFSETQ in the germline V gene. Germline trimming cut 4 bases from V and 6 bases from J; bases unmatched to any gene: 7. The CDR3 runs to 14 residues. The CDR3 region is CASSPGLNTNEQFF. The CDR3 DNA reads as TGCGCCAGCAGCCCGGGACTAAACACCAATGAGCAGTTCTTC.

Only one count was recorded for this clone. The chain carries TRBV28 and TRBJ1-6; 7 nucleotides agree with TRBD1. V was clipped by 6 bases and J by 9 bases; unmatched bases: 11. Germline CDR1 MDHEN, CDR2 SYDVKM. CDR3 size: 15 residues. CDR3 sequence (DNA): TGTGCCAGCAGCACAGGGGCGAGGATTCCTTCACCCCTCCACTTT. Translation gives CASSTGARIPSPLHF.

This chain uses TRBV25-1 with TRBJ2-2; TRBD1 matches 9 bases. Losses at the gene ends were 5 bases for V and 5 bases for J; bases not matched to a gene: 9. There are 16 residues in the CDR3. Germline CDR1 and CDR2: MGHDK and SYGVNS. The CDR3 coding sequence is TGTGCCAGCAGTCCCGAGACAGGGGGTGGTACCGGGGAGCTGTTTTTT. Protein product: CASSPETGGGTGELFF.

The chain links TRBV28 to TRBJ1-1; unclear D gene. Germline V gene data show CDR1 as MDHEN and CDR2 as SYDVKM. V shed 3 bases and J shed 2 bases, with 7 bases lying between them. This CDR3 has 13 amino acids. CDR3: CASSFGLNTEAFF. The CDR3 DNA reads TGTGCCAGCAGTTTTGGGCTTAACACTGAAGCTTTCTTT.